These T cell receptor beta chains were read from a single sample in a study of blood T cell repertoires in COVID-19. Profiled with immunoSEQ multiplex PCR; TCRdb holds only in-frame clones, not every one. The sample records 54,000 or so clones, approximately 89% being singletons. Sample: peripheral blood. These receptors were taken from a human donor in a cohort sampled during active COVID-19. Both conserved end residues are part of each CDR3. Not every row has a clone size; where given, it reads once, few, many or a size class.

clone_size v_call cdr3_aa
. TRBV7-3 CASGTGTGARGYTF
. TRBV15 CATLNLADTQYF
. TRBV19 CASSRQDSNQPQHF
. TRBV2 CASRETRVRTDTQYF
. TRBV7-9 CASSGQGYEQYF
. TRBV5-1 CASSLGRFSVANVLTF
. TRBV2 CASSVGTGGNEKLFF
. TRBV25-1 CASSAQGEKLFF
. TRBV7-9 CASSYDRVRNYGYTF
once TRBV6-6 CANSGIWNYGYTF
. TRBV19 CASSTGIVETQYF
. TRBV7-3 CASSRGEGASPLHF
. TRBV5-1 CASSPGLAGGRLTDTQYF
once TRBV7-8 CASSAGHVETQYF
. TRBV6-5 CASARGRNTEAFF
. TRBV9 CASSEGLAVYEQFF
once TRBV5-6 CASSWGQGGSYGYTF
. TRBV6-5 CASGTSQETQYF
once TRBV4-3 CASSQERAPFTYEQYF
. TRBV15 CATSSQGGIWYEQFF
. TRBV9 CASSADRGLGEKLFF
. TRBV21-1 CASSKTGTPQRSQHF
. TRBV5-1 CASSSVTGAYGYTF
. TRBV10-3 CAISERDTQYF
. TRBV5-1 CASSSTADSGNTIYF
. TRBV7-9 CASSLSSGAYEQYF
. TRBV3-1/TRBV3-2 CASSQGLKLDPTIFLNTGELFF
. TRBV11-2 CASSLVRSTNEKLFF
once TRBV25-1 CASFQGQGFQPQHF
few TRBV7-9 CASSPGLAGSYEQYF
. TRBV5-1 CASSFTGQGGSPLHF
. TRBV20-1 CSARVIETQYF
once TRBV5-1 CASSLGGSSYNEQFF
. TRBV2 CASSERSNTGELFF
once TRBV3-1/TRBV3-2 CASSQDGLAGAPDTQYF
. TRBV6-6 CASSRTSRSQETQYF
. TRBV7-2 CASSITKTSTDTQYF
. TRBV14 CASSHESYRGESSYEQYF
. TRBV7-3 CASSSRSGNTEAFF
. TRBV15 CATSTDRGTSPLHF
. TRBV7-9 CASSRGGDADTQYF
. TRBV9 CASSEASGRGSSDTQYF
. TRBV3-1/TRBV3-2 CASRQTGGEQFF
. TRBV11-3 CASSQDYGTDTQYF